The 31 T cell receptor beta chains below were found in one sample sequenced in a study of cytomegalovirus exposure and HLA in healthy donors. The primer mix had 60 Vbeta and 13 Jbeta primers. Some clones are missing from TCRdb's copy, which holds only in-frame ones; the method was immunoSEQ multiplex PCR. This table has around 160,000 clones, roughly 80% appearing once. Material: PBMCs. All receptors come from a male donor in good health and CMV-seropositive.

CDR3 nucleotide sequence: TGTGCCAGCAACCGGGAAAATTCACCCCTCCACTTT. Amino acid sequence: CASNRENSPLHF. The J gene is TRBJ1-6, the V gene TRBV2; no clear D. The CDR3 sequence is 12 residues long. Between the trimmed V and J ends, which lost 7 bases and 7 bases, there was a span of 8 bases. Germline CDR1 SNHLY, CDR2 FYNNEI.

This chain connects TRBV11-2 to TRBJ2-5; tentatively, D is TRBD2 (6 bases). CDR1 and CDR2 (germline): SGHAT, FQNNGV. Trimming cost V 5 bases and J 4 bases, with 20 bases left between them. The CDR3 spans 16 residues. The CDR3 region is CASSPAGFGLSETQYF. Written as DNA, the CDR3 is TGTGCCAGCAGCCCCGCCGGCTTTGGACTATCAGAGACCCAGTACTTC.

The gene calls are TRBV19 and TRBJ1-5; D may be TRBD1 (5 bases). In germline, CDR1 is LNHDA, CDR2 SQIVND (reference sequence). The CDR3 contains 13 residues. Trimming shortened V by 10 bases and J by 7 bases, and 17 bases separated the two germline ends. CDR3 in DNA: TGTGCCACCCTGGGGCAGGCTGGGCAGCCCCAGCATTTT. Encoded protein: CATLGQAGQPQHF.

The CDR3 DNA reads TGTGCCAGCAGCTTAGTGGGGACATCCGAGGCTTTCTTT. Encoded protein: CASSLVGTSEAFF. V is TRBV7-8 and J is TRBJ1-1, with D perhaps TRBD1 (6 bases). Looked up from germline, CDR1 is SGHVS and CDR2 is FQNEAQ. CDR3 length equals 13 residues. Trimming shortened V by 1 base and J by 11 bases, and 14 bases separated the two germline ends.

The chain carries TRBV15 and TRBJ2-3; TRBD2 agrees at 12 bases. V was pared by 4 bases and J by 4 bases, with 6 bases of the junction left unmatched. Germline loops: CDR1 LNHNV, CDR2 YYDKDF (reference sequence). This CDR3 has 16 amino acids. Here the CDR3 reads CATSTWTSGAPDTQYF. As DNA, the CDR3 is TGTGCCACCAGCACTTGGACTAGCGGGGCGCCAGATACGCAGTATTTT.

V usage is TRBV18 and J usage is TRBJ1-3; D remains unclear. The ends were cut back, 3 bases at V and 3 bases at J, with 9 bases in the middle. Per the germline V gene, CDR1 is KGHSH and CDR2 is LQKENI. This CDR3 region has 14 residues. In DNA form, the CDR3 reads TGTGCCAGCTCACCTACCTCGGGTGGAAACACCATATATTTT. Translated: CASSPTSGGNTIYF. Together with reference TRBV18 and TRBJ1-3, the CDR3 gives the full variable domain: NAGVMQNPRHLVRRRGQEARLRCSPMKGHSHVYWYRQLPEEGLKFMVYLQKENIIDESGMPKERFSAEFPKEGPSILRIQQVVRGDSAAYFCASSPTSGGNTIYFGEGSWLTVV.

The chain couples TRBV11-2 to TRBJ1-5; D is uncertain. CDR1 SGHAT and CDR2 FQNNGV come from the germline V gene. This CDR3 contains 16 residues. V was clipped by 4 bases and J by 3 bases, with 16 bases between them. In DNA form, the CDR3 reads TGTGCCAGCAGCTGTCAGGCCACGCCACCCAATCAGCCCCAGCATTTT. Its translation is CASSCQATPPNQPQHF.

The V call is TRBV11-3, the J call TRBJ2-1, with 9 nucleotides matching TRBD2. V dropped 4 bases and J dropped 3; count of bases not matched to a gene: 7. CDR3 length: 16 residues. Per the germline V gene, CDR1 is SGHNT and CDR2 is YENEEA. The CDR3 loop reads CASSSSGTSFYNEQFF. In DNA form, the CDR3 reads TGTGCCAGCAGCTCATCCGGGACTAGCTTCTACAATGAGCAGTTCTTC. Complete variable domain (other parts from reference TRBV11-3 and TRBJ2-1): EAGVVQSPRYKIIEKKQPVAFWCNPISGHNTLYWYLQNLGQGPELLIRYENEEAVDDSQLPKDRFSAERLKGVDSTLKIQPAELGDSAVYLCASSSSGTSFYNEQFFGPGTRLTVL.

This sequence joins TRBV10-1 and TRBJ2-1; maybe TRBD1 (6 bases). This CDR3 has 13 residues. The germline V and J ends were trimmed by 6 bases and 7 bases, with 13 bases remaining between them. Germline CDR1 reads WNHNN; CDR2 reads SYGVQD (reference sequence). CDR3 sequence reads: CASSIGQTNEQFF. The CDR3 nucleotides read TGCGCCAGCAGCATAGGACAGACAAATGAGCAGTTCTTC.

The chain employs TRBV7-8 and TRBJ2-1; TRBD2 aligns across 9 bases. CDR1 and CDR2 from the germline V gene are SGHVS and FQNEAQ. The CDR3 runs 13 residues. V lost 1 base and J lost 9; bases outside the gene matches: 1. Here the CDR3 reads CASSLGGGGEQFF. CDR3 sequence (DNA): TGTGCCAGCAGCTTAGGCGGGGGGGGTGAGCAGTTCTTC.

The table lists this clone with a count of one. This chain uses TRBV18 with TRBJ1-1; D unresolved. The CDR3 runs to 11 residues. CDR1 and CDR2 from the germline V gene are KGHSH and LQKENI. The V gene lost 3 bases and the J gene lost 8 bases, with 7 bases spanning the gap. CDR3 amino acids: CASSPLAEAFF. CDR3 sequence (DNA): TGTGCCAGCTCACCTTTGGCCGAAGCTTTCTTT.

This clone has only a few counts. The chain uses TRBV30 and TRBJ1-2; D gene ambiguous. The CDR3 is 12 residues long. V shed 8 bases and J shed 2 bases, with 12 bases lying between them. Germline V gene sequence: CDR1 GTSNPN, CDR2 SVGIG (reference sequence). The CDR3 reads CARTGGNYGYTF. Here the CDR3 DNA reads TGTGCCCGAACGGGAGGGAACTATGGCTACACCTTC.

The chain employs TRBV27 and TRBJ2-7, with 7 bases that match TRBD2. Germline V gives CDR1 MNHEY, CDR2 SMNVEV (reference sequence). V gave up 1 base and J gave up 1 base; unmatched junction bases: 4. The CDR3 covers 15 residues. DNA for the CDR3: TGTGCCAGCAGTTTATATTGGCGGGGGTCCTACGAGCAGTACTTC. Its translation: CASSLYWRGSYEQYF.

The chain uses TRBV5-5 and TRBJ2-2, with D perhaps TRBD2 (6 bases). Per the germline V gene, CDR1 is SGHKS and CDR2 is YYEKEE (reference sequence). The CDR3 runs 13 residues. Trimming took 2 bases from V and 6 from J, leaving 8 bases between them. CDR3 in DNA: TGTGCCAGCAGCTTACCGGGAGCCGGGGAGCTGTTTTTT. Amino acid sequence: CASSLPGAGELFF.

V and J are TRBV4-3 and TRBJ1-2; D may be TRBD1 (5 bases). The CDR3 contains 16 residues. The V gene's germline CDR1 is LGHNA and CDR2 YSLEER. Trimming cost V 0 bases and J 1 base, with 12 bases left between them. The CDR3 region is CASSQDRASLNYGYTF. Written as DNA, the CDR3 is TGCGCCAGCAGCCAAGACAGGGCCTCCCTTAACTATGGCTACACCTTC.

Concerning this clone: The same CDR3 can be traced to other DNA sequences in this sample. The V call is TRBV4-1, the J call TRBJ1-1; D gene uncertain. CDR1 is MGHRA and CDR2 is YSYEKL in the germline V gene. V was pared by 3 bases and J by 0 bases, with 11 bases between. There are 15 residues in the CDR3. In nucleotides, the CDR3 is TGCGCCAGCAGCCAGCGGACGGGGATGAACACTGAAGCTTTCTTT. Protein: CASSQRTGMNTEAFF.

The V call is TRBV9, the J call TRBJ1-3; 10 bases align to TRBD1. With 0 bases clipped from V and 3 bases from J, the junction kept 9 bases outside the gene matches. Germline V gives CDR1 SGDLS, CDR2 YYNGEE. The CDR3 runs to 18 residues. CDR3 protein: CASSVGLGQGLGGNTIYF. CDR3 coding DNA: TGTGCCAGCAGCGTAGGACTGGGACAGGGGTTAGGTGGAAACACCATATATTTT.

This clone has a handful of counts. V usage is TRBV18 and J usage is TRBJ1-1; the D is unclear. CDR3 length: 13 amino acids. Trimming cost V 0 bases and J 4 bases, with 6 bases left between them. Germline assignment: CDR1 KGHSH and CDR2 LQKENI. The CDR3 coding sequence is TGTGCCAGCTCACCACCGGGGAGCACTGAAGCTTTCTTT. Its translation: CASSPPGSTEAFF.

The rearrangement uses TRBV9 and TRBJ1-6, with TRBD1 as a possible D gene (5 bases). Germline-derived CDR1 and CDR2 are SGDLS and YYNGEE. The CDR3 is 15 residues long. V lost 4 bases and J lost 7, with 15 bases in between. CDR3: CASSKDYPGNSPLHF. The CDR3 coding sequence is TGTGCCAGCAGCAAAGATTATCCAGGGAATTCACCCCTCCACTTT.

This chain joins TRBV7-7 and TRBJ2-2; tentative D call: TRBD1 (7 bases). Germline V lookup: CDR1 SSHAT, CDR2 FNYEAQ (reference sequence). The length of the CDR3 is 18 residues. Trimming took 2 bases from V and 7 from J, leaving 23 bases between them. CDR3: CASSLWIQGGGKVGELFF. CDR3 sequence (DNA): TGTGCCAGCAGCTTATGGATCCAAGGAGGGGGCAAGGTCGGGGAGCTGTTTTTT.

This clone was seen once. The chain couples TRBV6-1 to TRBJ1-1; D call uncertain. Germline CDR1 MNHNS, CDR2 SASEGT. This CDR3 region has 15 residues. The ends were cut back, 9 bases at V and 3 bases at J, with 20 bases in the middle. The CDR3 loop is CASISLIYSDTEAFF. The CDR3 DNA reads as TGTGCCAGTATCTCTCTTATCTATAGCGACACTGAAGCTTTCTTT.

The chain joins TRBV30 to TRBJ1-6; D is ambiguous. Germline V gene sequence: CDR1 GTSNPN, CDR2 SVGIG (reference sequence). V shed 3 bases and J shed 7 bases, with 7 bases lying between them. This CDR3 is 12 amino acids long. The CDR3 sequence is CAWRIVNSPLHF. In DNA, the CDR3 is TGTGCCTGGAGGATAGTCAATTCACCCCTCCACTTT.

The rearrangement joins TRBV6-5 to TRBJ1-3; unclear D gene. V lost 7 bases to trimming and J lost 1 base, with 5 bases between them. Per germline, CDR1 MNHEY and CDR2 SVGAGI. The CDR3 extends over 12 amino acids. The CDR3 loop is CASTESGNTIYF. For the CDR3, the DNA is TGTGCCAGCACTGAGTCTGGAAACACCATATATTTT.

The rearrangement uses TRBV5-1 and TRBJ1-5; D uncertain. The CDR3 covers 15 residues. Trimming took 0 bases from V and 3 from J, leaving 10 bases between them. Germline V gene data show CDR1 as SGHRS and CDR2 as YFSETQ. Written as DNA, the CDR3 is TGCGCCAGCAGCTTGGCGGGGTTGGACAATCAGCCCCAGCATTTT. Translated: CASSLAGLDNQPQHF.

This CDR3 is CASRPGTGGARQPQHF. The CDR3 region has the DNA TGTGCCAGCAGGCCTGGGACAGGGGGCGCAAGGCAGCCCCAGCATTTT. This chain joins TRBV28 and TRBJ1-5; 12 nucleotides align to TRBD1. CDR1 and CDR2 from the germline V gene are MDHEN and SYDVKM. This CDR3 has 16 residues. J gave up 7 bases and V 6 bases, and 10 bases lay outside the gene matches. Full variable domain (missing parts from reference TRBV28 and TRBJ1-5): DVKVTQSSRYLVKRTGEKVFLECVQDMDHENMFWYRQDPGLGLRLIYFSYDVKMKEKGDIPEGYSVSREKKERFSLILESASTNQTSMYLCASRPGTGGARQPQHFGDGTRLSIL.

J is TRBJ1-1 and V is TRBV5-4, with D possibly matching TRBD1 (5 bases). The length of the CDR3 is 17 residues. V shed 5 bases and J shed 4 bases, with 24 bases lying between them. CDR1 is SGHNT, CDR2 YYREEE, per germline (reference sequence). Here the CDR3 reads CASRAAVTSTGGTEAFF. The CDR3 DNA sequence: TGTGCCAGCAGGGCCGCTGTGACAAGCACGGGGGGCACTGAAGCTTTCTTT.

V is TRBV9 and J is TRBJ2-5, with 7 bases fitting TRBD2. CDR1 is SGDLS, CDR2 YYNGEE, per germline. The CDR3 covers 15 residues. V dropped 0 bases and J dropped 5; count of bases not matched to a gene: 7. The CDR3 nucleotides read TGTGCCAGCAGCGTAGCTAGCGGAGGGAGGGAGACCCAGTACTTC. This codes for CASSVASGGRETQYF.

This clone showed up just a few times. The chain links TRBV9 to TRBJ1-1; D unclear. CDR3 length: 13 amino acids. Trimming removed 7 bases at V and 5 bases at J, with 15 bases between. Germline V gene sequence: CDR1 SGDLS, CDR2 YYNGEE. The CDR3 reads CASGGMGRTEAFF. The CDR3 DNA is TGTGCCAGCGGCGGGATGGGGAGAACTGAAGCTTTCTTT.

The chain links TRBV27 to TRBJ2-1; TRBD2 matches 13 bases. The CDR3 extends over 16 amino acids. The V gene's germline CDR1 is MNHEY and CDR2 SMNVEV (reference sequence). The V and J ends lost 3 bases and 8 bases, in that order; junction bases with no gene match: 7. The CDR3 DNA is TGTGCCAGCAGTTTTTATACTAGCGGGGGGGTCCATGAGCAGTTCTTC. Translating it yields CASSFYTSGGVHEQFF.

V and J are TRBV7-2 and TRBJ2-2, with 8 positions matching TRBD2. J gave up 1 base and V 4 bases, and 8 bases lay outside the gene matches. CDR1 and CDR2 (germline): SGHTA, FQGNSA. The CDR3 runs 17 residues. The chain's CDR3 is CASSSDGRGGNTGELFF. CDR3 nucleotide sequence: TGTGCCAGCAGCTCCGACGGCCGGGGGGGGAACACCGGGGAGCTGTTTTTT.

The chain links TRBV2 to TRBJ1-4; possible D gene TRBD1, 5 bases. The CDR3 has 12 residues. CDR1 SNHLY and CDR2 FYNNEI come from the germline V gene. V dropped 4 bases and J dropped 10 bases, with 10 bases sitting between them. The DNA of the CDR3 is TGTGCCAGCAGTGGGGGCGGAACAAAACTGTTTTTT. As protein: CASSGGGTKLFF.